This TCR beta chain was sequenced in a study of blood T cells in healthy people across ages. The use of a sample-barcoded 5' primer and a J-beta primer mix characterized a second PCR of roughly 6 to 12 cycles. TCRdb used MiXCR to reprocess the 5' RACE reads, holding one entry per CDR3 protein. The repertoire holds 1.5 million or so distinct CDR3 sequences, with around 40% as singletons. This clonotype is a singleton in its sample. Germline loops: CDR1 LNHDA, CDR2 SQIVND (reference sequence). The V end was cut by 3 bases, the J end by 7 bases, with 18 bases between. CDR3 size: 15 residues. The sequencing sample was made of blood. This chain connects TRBV19 to TRBJ1-1; D possibly corresponds to TRBD1 (5 bases). This TCR was recovered from a woman between 18 and 30 years old in good health. The CDR3 sequence: CASSMGGTWLGEAFF. The CDR3 DNA is TGTGCCAGTAGTATGGGAGGGACTTGGCTCGGTGAAGCTTTCTTT. The full variable domain, rest sourced from reference TRBV19 and TRBJ1-1, is DGGITQSPKYLFRKEGQNVTLSCEQNLNHDAMYWYRQDPGQGLRLIYYSQIVNDFQKGDIAEGYSVSREKKESFPLTVTSAQKNPTAFYLCASSMGGTWLGEAFFGQGTRLTVV.